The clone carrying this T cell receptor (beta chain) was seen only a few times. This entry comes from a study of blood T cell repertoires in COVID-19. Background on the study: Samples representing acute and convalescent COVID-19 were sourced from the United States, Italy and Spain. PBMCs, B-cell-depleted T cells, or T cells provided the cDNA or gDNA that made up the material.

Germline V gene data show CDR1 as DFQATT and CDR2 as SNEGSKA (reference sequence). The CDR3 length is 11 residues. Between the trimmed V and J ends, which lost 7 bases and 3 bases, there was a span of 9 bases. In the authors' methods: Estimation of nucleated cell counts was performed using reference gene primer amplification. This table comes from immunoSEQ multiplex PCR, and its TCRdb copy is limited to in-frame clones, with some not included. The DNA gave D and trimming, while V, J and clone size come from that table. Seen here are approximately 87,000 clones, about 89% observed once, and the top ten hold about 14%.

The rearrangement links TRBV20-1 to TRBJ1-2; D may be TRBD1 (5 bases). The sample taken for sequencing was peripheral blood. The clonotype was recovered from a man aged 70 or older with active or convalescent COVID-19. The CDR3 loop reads CSGTRDYGYTF. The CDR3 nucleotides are TGCAGTGGAACCAGGGACTATGGCTACACCTTC.